This T cell receptor (beta chain) appears in the sequencing data of a study of cytomegalovirus exposure and HLA in healthy donors. These donors, healthy bone marrow donors, were studied. Study observations and caveats: The authors later found TCR association rates varying by HLA locus, with DRB1 most and HLA-C fewest. Owing to their indistinguishability, certain V segments, notably TRBV6-2 and TRBV6-3, were excluded. According to a later analysis, most TCR beta chains associated with CMV appeared HLA-restricted.

This CDR3 spans 14 amino acids. Germline values: CDR1 SGHVS, CDR2 FNYEAQ. V lost 5 bases and J lost 3; bases outside the gene matches: 5. With respect to this clone: Its antigen is undetermined.

The PCR ran on 60 Vbeta and 13 Jbeta primers. TCRdb's table, derived via immunoSEQ multiplex PCR, lists solely in-frame clones and lacks some. The sample comprises roughly 160,000 clones, roughly three quarters of which are singletons, and 2.5% to 3.5% rests with the top ten. This chain uses TRBV7-6 with TRBJ2-7, with TRBD1 matching 9 bases. Sample: PBMCs. This sequence originates from a woman in her forties or fifties in good health and CMV-seropositive. CDR3 DNA: TGTGCCAGCAGCGACGGACAGGGGCTCTACGAGCAGTACTTC. Its protein product is CASSDGQGLYEQYF.